Shown below are 15 T cell receptor beta chains from a single sample sequenced in a study of T cells after posttransplantation cyclophosphamide. Busulfan-fludarabine conditioning, marrow transplant, and cyclophosphamide on days +3 and +4 were administered. Only in-frame clones appear in the TCRdb table, and some are missing; sequencing was by immunoSEQ multiplex PCR. The sample has under 50,000 clones, about 90% seen once; the top ten hold under 2.5%. The material sequenced was PBMCs, taken just over 60 days after allogeneic stem cell transplant with posttransplant cyclophosphamide. The receptors originated from a male patient in his sixties who received an allogeneic stem cell transplant from a related donor and was CMV-positive. Some T cells may be provided by the graft donor.

This chain links TRBV7-8 with TRBJ1-1; maybe TRBD1 (5 bases). Looked up from germline, CDR1 is SGHVS and CDR2 is FQNEAQ. The CDR3 length is 15 residues. V lost 1 base and J 1 base, leaving 10 bases between the germline ends. CDR3 protein: CASSLGWTPNTEAFF. CDR3 DNA: TGTGCCAGCAGCTTAGGGTGGACACCGAACACTGAAGCTTTCTTT. Looking up the rest from reference TRBV7-8 and TRBJ1-1 gives the full variable domain: GAGVSQSPRYKVAKRGQDVALRCDPISGHVSLFWYQQALGQGPEFLTYFQNEAQLDKSGLPSDRFFAERPEGSVSTLKIQRTQQEDSAVYLCASSLGWTPNTEAFFGQGTRLTVV.

The chain couples TRBV27 to TRBJ1-2, with TRBD1 identical over 10 bases. The CDR3 is 14 residues long. Trimming at V came to 3 bases and at J to 6 bases, leaving 4 bases not matched to a gene. In germline, CDR1 is MNHEY, CDR2 SMNVEV (reference sequence). CDR3 nucleotides: TGTGCCAGCAGTTTCATAGGGACAGGGGATGGCTACACCTTC. This codes for CASSFIGTGDGYTF.

The chain joins TRBV19 to TRBJ1-2, with D possibly TRBD1 on 6 matching bases. Trimming cost V 6 bases and J 4 bases, with 18 bases left between them. CDR1 is LNHDA, CDR2 SQIVND, per germline (reference sequence). This CDR3 is 15 amino acids long. CDR3 DNA sequence: TGTGCCAGTAGGACTCGGGACAAGGTGGGCTATGGCTACACCTTC. This codes for CASRTRDKVGYGYTF. The whole variable domain, remainder taken from reference TRBV19 and TRBJ1-2, is DGGITQSPKYLFRKEGQNVTLSCEQNLNHDAMYWYRQDPGQGLRLIYYSQIVNDFQKGDIAEGYSVSREKKESFPLTVTSAQKNPTAFYLCASRTRDKVGYGYTFGSGTRLTVV.

V gene TRBV29-1 combines with J gene TRBJ1-1; TRBD1 matches 7 bases. From germline, CDR1 is SQVTM and CDR2 ANQGSEA. This CDR3 contains 15 residues. With V trimmed by 0 bases and J by 2 bases, 6 bases remained unmatched. The CDR3 loop is CSVEDPDRDNTEAFF. Written as DNA, the CDR3 is TGCAGCGTTGAAGACCCCGACAGGGATAACACTGAAGCTTTCTTT.

The genes are TRBV9 and TRBJ1-6; TRBD1 is a possible D gene (5 bases). This CDR3 comprises 13 residues. CDR1 SGDLS and CDR2 YYNGEE come from the germline V gene. V was clipped by 0 bases and J by 7 bases, with 5 bases between them. DNA for the CDR3: TGTGCCAGCAGCGTAGACAGGAATTCACCCCTCCACTTT. Translated, it gives CASSVDRNSPLHF.

The rearrangement uses TRBV6-1 and TRBJ1-5; no clear D. V lost 4 bases, J lost 7 bases, and 14 bases lay in between. Germline values: CDR1 MNHNS, CDR2 SASEGT. This CDR3 is 14 amino acids long. DNA of the CDR3: TGTGCCAGCAGTGTCGGAGCATCCACCCAGCCCCAGCATTTT. It translates to CASSVGASTQPQHF.

The chain combines TRBV5-1 with TRBJ2-1; unclear D gene. Germline CDR1 and CDR2: SGHRS and YFSETQ. The V gene lost 0 bases and the J gene lost 7 bases, with 5 bases spanning the gap. The CDR3 has 12 amino acids. Here the CDR3 DNA reads TGCGCCAGCAGCTTGGCCCAGAATGAGCAGTTCTTC. Residues: CASSLAQNEQFF.

This chain connects TRBV5-1 to TRBJ2-7, with a weak D call TRBD2 (7 bases). Germline V CDR1 and CDR2: SGHRS, YFSETQ. V gave up 0 bases and J gave up 3 bases, with 10 bases separating them. The CDR3 is made up of 14 amino acids. CDR3 region: CASSLEGGNYEQYV. CDR3 sequence (DNA): TGCGCCAGCAGCTTGGAGGGGGGGAACTACGAGCAGTACGTC.

The chain couples TRBV7-9 to TRBJ1-4; the D gene is possibly TRBD1 (6 bases). CDR3 length equals 14 residues. V was clipped by 6 bases and J by 4 bases, with 12 bases between them. The germline V gene has CDR1 SEHNR and CDR2 FQNEAQ (reference sequence). The DNA of the CDR3 is TGTGCCAGCAGGGCGACAGGCTATAATGAAAAACTGTTTTTT. Translation gives CASRATGYNEKLFF.

This clone was detected once. The V and J genes are TRBV6-5 and TRBJ2-5, with 7 bases lining up with TRBD1. CDR1 and CDR2 from the germline V gene are MNHEY and SVGAGI. V lost 0 bases, J lost 5 bases, and 6 bases stayed unmatched. The CDR3 is 15 residues long. The CDR3 loop reads CASSYSSQGVETQYF. As DNA, the CDR3 is TGTGCCAGCAGTTACTCGAGCCAGGGGGTCGAGACCCAGTACTTC.

The chain recombines TRBV7-9 with TRBJ1-4; D is undetermined. Germline lookup yields CDR1 SEHNR and CDR2 FQNEAQ (reference sequence). V dropped 8 bases and J dropped 0 bases, with 13 bases sitting between them. This CDR3 comprises 15 residues. CDR3 in amino acids: CASGPPGATNEKLFF. The CDR3, as DNA: TGTGCCAGCGGCCCTCCCGGAGCAACTAATGAAAAACTGTTTTTT.

The chain is built from TRBV7-2 and TRBJ1-1, with a weak D call TRBD1 (5 bases). Germline V gives CDR1 SGHTA, CDR2 FQGNSA. CDR3 size: 14 residues. Deletions cut 1 base from V and 1 base from J, with 7 bases between. Here the CDR3 DNA reads TGTGCCAGCAGCTTAGGGGGGGGGAACACTGAAGCTTTCTTT. It is translated as CASSLGGGNTEAFF.

The CDR3 DNA sequence: TGTGCCAGCAACACCCTAGCGGGGGGTGGGGAGACCCAGTACTTC. It translates to CASNTLAGGGETQYF. The chain recombines TRBV27 with TRBJ2-5; 11 bases agree with TRBD2. With 7 bases clipped from V and 5 bases from J, the junction kept 9 bases outside the gene matches. The V gene's germline CDR1 is MNHEY and CDR2 SMNVEV (reference sequence). The CDR3 is 15 amino acids.

The V and J genes are TRBV18 and TRBJ1-6, with 10 bases matching TRBD1. CDR3 length equals 15 residues. Germline V gives CDR1 KGHSH, CDR2 LQKENI. Germline trimming cut 2 bases from V and 7 bases from J; bases unmatched to any gene: 2. The CDR3 protein is CASSPVGQGNSPLHF. The CDR3 DNA sequence: TGTGCCAGCTCACCAGTGGGACAGGGGAATTCACCCCTCCACTTT.

The rearrangement uses TRBV5-1 and TRBJ1-2; 8 bases agree with TRBD1. Losses at the gene ends were 4 bases for V and 3 bases for J; bases not matched to a gene: 8. CDR1 SGHRS and CDR2 YFSETQ come from the germline V gene. This CDR3 has 15 residues. CDR3 nucleotide sequence: TGCGCCAGCAGCACCGGGACAGGACCAGACTATGGCTACACCTTC. It translates to CASSTGTGPDYGYTF.